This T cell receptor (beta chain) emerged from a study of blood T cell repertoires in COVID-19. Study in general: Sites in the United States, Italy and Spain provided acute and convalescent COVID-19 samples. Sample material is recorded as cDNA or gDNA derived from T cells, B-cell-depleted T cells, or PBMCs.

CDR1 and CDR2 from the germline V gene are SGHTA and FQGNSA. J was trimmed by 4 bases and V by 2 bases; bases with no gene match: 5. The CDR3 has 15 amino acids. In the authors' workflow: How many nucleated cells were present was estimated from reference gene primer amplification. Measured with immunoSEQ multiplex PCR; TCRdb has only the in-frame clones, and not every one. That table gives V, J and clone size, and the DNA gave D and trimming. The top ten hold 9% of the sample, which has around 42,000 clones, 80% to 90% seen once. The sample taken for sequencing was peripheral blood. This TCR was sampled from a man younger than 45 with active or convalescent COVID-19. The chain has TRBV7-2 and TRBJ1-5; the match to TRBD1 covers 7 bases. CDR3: CASSLNRGLNQPQHF. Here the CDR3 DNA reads TGTGCCAGCAGCTTAAACAGGGGATTGAATCAGCCCCAGCATTTT.